The entry below gives a single T cell receptor beta chain sequence along with its context. The target of this receptor is not known. No much larger clonotype is one base removed from it; base qualities were not supplied. These data are taken from a study of T cell responses to AZD1222 COVID-19 vaccine (dated by TCRdb to the early 2020s). Broadly, across the study: AZD1222 recipients given second doses at about 4 weeks or at about 12 weeks were pooled, since spike-specific TCR depth and breadth were not found to differ between the two schedules. Trial participants were enrolled by age into 18-55, 56-69 and 70-plus year subgroups, with 148, 28 and 57 TCR-sequenced participants respectively. A total of 230 to 250 trial participants underwent TCR sequencing, of whom under 220 had received two doses of AZD1222 and some 25 had received two doses of the MenACWY control vaccine. Results the study describes overall, beyond this receptor: Participants were mostly white British and included more females than males, and it was suggested by the authors that clonal diversity may have been underestimated. The vaccine-associated CD4 TCRs covered the entire spike protein, and the dominant responses fell in regions 160-218 and 743-854. Epitopes outside the regions mutated in the B.1.351 and B.1.1.7 variants were reportedly recognized by nearly half of the unique spike-specific TCRs. After two AZD1222 doses, spike-specific TCR breadth and depth were significantly higher than at day 0 and than in MenACWY recipients. Because no samples from the day 14 peak response were available, repertoires could be characterized only after the peak T cell response. Conclusions about previously exposed vaccinees are limited, since just five to seven AZD1222 recipients were seropositive for SARS-CoV-2 at baseline. The 56-69-year group was small, and its depth increase did not reach significance, likely because of low power.

Including cysteine and phenylalanine, the CDR3 has 13 amino acids. CDR3 DNA only is kept here, 39 bases in frame from base 1. V loses 5 bases, J loses 4 bases, and the germline ends lie 11 bases apart. The time point label for this specimen denotes: baseline before first vaccination. Vaccinee samples came from UK trials COV001 and COV002, including a single-blind randomized controlled phase 2/3 trial of AZD1222 (ChAdOx1 nCoV-19) in healthy adults. For TCRbeta chain sequencing, PBMC samples were collected from trial participants at day 0 and at day 28 after the second dose. The CDR3 regions of human TCRbeta chains were analyzed by immunosequencing. The study's processing was this. Repertoire TCRs were checked for matches against a reference library of SARS-CoV-2-specific TCRs that had been generated using the MIRA antigen-specificity platform. Breadth was defined as the fraction of unique TCRs that were SARS-CoV-2-associated, and depth was defined as the fraction of total T cells that were SARS-CoV-2-associated. Each spike-specific TCR was assigned to its reactive spike region and to a CD4 or CD8 class using the MIRA data. Log10-transformed breadth and depth values were compared by one-way ANOVA with Sidak's multiple comparisons tests. Here the immuneACCESS table is served through TCRdb, limited to in-frame sequences with V and J called. Missing clones are a known gap in these copies; in checked studies unresolved V genes cover under half, and the rest lacks a known reason. V and J calls and clone size are as listed in that table; D and trimming were resolved from the DNA. The sample table contains tens of thousands of clones; only one count was recorded for 87% of them. The top ten clones comprise approximately 4.1% of the sample.

The clonotype comes from an adult in good health. The input for sequencing was peripheral blood, taken on day 0 of AZD1222 vaccination. The chain couples TRBV12-3 or TRBV12-4 to TRBJ1-1; TRBD1 is perhaps the D gene, given 5 matching bases. The CDR3 here reads CASSAGPSTEAFF. The nucleotide sequence reads as follows: TGTGCCAGCAGTGCGGGGCCGAGCACTGAAGCTTTCTTT.